What follows is one T cell receptor beta chain and its context. This specimen belongs to a study of blood T cell repertoires in COVID-19. At the level of the study: Samples taken during acute and convalescent COVID-19 were collected in the United States, Italy and Spain.

Sequenced by immunoSEQ multiplex PCR; TCRdb stores in-frame clones only, minus some. The sample yields almost 400,000 clones, 88% seen once. The V end was cut by 5 bases, the J end by 2 bases, with 13 bases between. CDR3 size: 15 residues. Germline lookup yields CDR1 MRHNA and CDR2 SNTAGT. The sample was PBMCs or T cells enriched from blood (not recorded which). The source is a woman aged 25-40 years with acute COVID-19. The chain carries TRBV6-4 and TRBJ2-1, with D possibly matching TRBD2 (5 bases). CDR3 region: CASSPSPGTYNEQFF. CDR3 nucleotide sequence: TGTGCCAGCAGTCCCTCGCCGGGGACCTACAATGAGCAGTTCTTC.